This T cell receptor (beta chain) was captured by sequencing in a study of monozygotic twins with inflammatory bowel disease. General study findings and limits: Among T cells, the various subtypes were not distinguishable.

The UMIs contained a 6-nucleotide sample barcode. They were added by template switching during cDNA synthesis. From its re-call of the 5' RACE reads, TCRdb lists each CDR3 protein once, without DNA. The sample spans roughly 330,000 distinct CDR3 sequences; the ten largest clones claim around 2%. For this clonotype: The antigen is not known.

CDR3 length: 15 amino acids. Germline V gene lookup returns CDR1 MNHEY and CDR2 SVGAGI. The chain joins TRBV6-5 to TRBJ1-1; as DNA is missing, the TRBD1 call by TCRdb cannot be tested. The receptor was isolated from a human donor with ulcerative colitis or Crohn's disease, or a healthy co-twin of an affected twin (not recorded which). The specimen sequenced was blood. CDR3 sequence: CASSYSSGRNTEAFF.